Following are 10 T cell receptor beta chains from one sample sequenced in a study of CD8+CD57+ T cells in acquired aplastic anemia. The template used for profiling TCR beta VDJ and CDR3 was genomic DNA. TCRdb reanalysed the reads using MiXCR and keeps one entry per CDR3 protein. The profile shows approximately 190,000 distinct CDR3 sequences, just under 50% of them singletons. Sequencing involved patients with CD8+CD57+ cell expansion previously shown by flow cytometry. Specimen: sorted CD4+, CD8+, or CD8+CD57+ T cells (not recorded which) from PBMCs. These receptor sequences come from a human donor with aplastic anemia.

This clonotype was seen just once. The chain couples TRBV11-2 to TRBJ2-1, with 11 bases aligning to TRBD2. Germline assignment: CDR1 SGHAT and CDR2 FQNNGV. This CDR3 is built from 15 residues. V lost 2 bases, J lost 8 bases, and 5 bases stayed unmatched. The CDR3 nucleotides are TGTGCCAGCAGCTTAACTAGCGGGAGTTGGGATGAGCAGTTCTTC. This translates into CASSLTSGSWDEQFF.

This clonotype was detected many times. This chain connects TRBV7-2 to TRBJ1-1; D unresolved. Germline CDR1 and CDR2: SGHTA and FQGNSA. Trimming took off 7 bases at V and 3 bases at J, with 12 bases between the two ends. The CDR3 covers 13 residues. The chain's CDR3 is CASTKYPDTEAFF. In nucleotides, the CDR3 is TGTGCCAGCACCAAATATCCGGACACTGAAGCTTTCTTT.

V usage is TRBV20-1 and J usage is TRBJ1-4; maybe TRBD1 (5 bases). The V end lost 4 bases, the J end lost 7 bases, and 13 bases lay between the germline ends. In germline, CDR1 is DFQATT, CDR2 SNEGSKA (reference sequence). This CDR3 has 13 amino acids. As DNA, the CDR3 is TGCAGTGCTACTGCAGGGAGTCCTGAAAAACTGTTTTTT. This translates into CSATAGSPEKLFF.

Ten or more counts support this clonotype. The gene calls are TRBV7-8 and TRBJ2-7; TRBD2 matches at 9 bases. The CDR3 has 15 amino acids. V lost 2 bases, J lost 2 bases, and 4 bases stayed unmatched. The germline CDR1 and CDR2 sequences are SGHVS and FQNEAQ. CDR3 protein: CASSLPTSGPYEQYF. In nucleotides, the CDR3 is TGTGCCAGCAGCTTACCGACTAGCGGTCCCTACGAGCAGTACTTC.

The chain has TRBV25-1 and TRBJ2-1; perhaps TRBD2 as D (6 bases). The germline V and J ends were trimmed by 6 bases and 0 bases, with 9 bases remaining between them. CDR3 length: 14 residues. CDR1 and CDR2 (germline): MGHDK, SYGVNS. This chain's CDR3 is CASSGSSSYNEQFF. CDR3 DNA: TGTGCCAGCAGCGGGAGCAGCTCCTACAATGAGCAGTTCTTC.

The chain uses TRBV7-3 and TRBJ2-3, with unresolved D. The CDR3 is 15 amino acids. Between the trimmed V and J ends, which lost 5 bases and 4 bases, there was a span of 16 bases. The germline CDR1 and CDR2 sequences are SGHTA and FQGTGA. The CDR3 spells CASSTRHGQSDTQYF. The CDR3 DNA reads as TGTGCCAGCAGCACGAGACACGGGCAGTCAGATACGCAGTATTTT.

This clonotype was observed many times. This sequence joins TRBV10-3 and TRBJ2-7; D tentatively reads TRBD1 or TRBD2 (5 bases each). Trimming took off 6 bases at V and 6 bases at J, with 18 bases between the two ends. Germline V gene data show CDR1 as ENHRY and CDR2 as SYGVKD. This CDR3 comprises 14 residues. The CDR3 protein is CAISPGTTRAEQYF. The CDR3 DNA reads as TGTGCCATCAGCCCCGGGACCACTAGGGCCGAGCAGTACTTC.

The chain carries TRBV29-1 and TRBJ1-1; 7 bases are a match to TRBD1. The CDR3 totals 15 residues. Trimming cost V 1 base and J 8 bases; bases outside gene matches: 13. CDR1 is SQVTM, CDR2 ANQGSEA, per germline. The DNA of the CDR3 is TGCAGCGTTGAAGCTACGGTACAGGGGTGGGCAGAAGCTTTCTTT. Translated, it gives CSVEATVQGWAEAFF.

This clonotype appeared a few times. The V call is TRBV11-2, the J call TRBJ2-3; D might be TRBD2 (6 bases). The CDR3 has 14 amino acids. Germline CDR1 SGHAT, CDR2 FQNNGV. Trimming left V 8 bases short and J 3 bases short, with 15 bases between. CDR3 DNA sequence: TGTGCCAGCGCCCCGGGAGCCTGGACAGATACGCAGTATTTT. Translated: CASAPGAWTDTQYF.

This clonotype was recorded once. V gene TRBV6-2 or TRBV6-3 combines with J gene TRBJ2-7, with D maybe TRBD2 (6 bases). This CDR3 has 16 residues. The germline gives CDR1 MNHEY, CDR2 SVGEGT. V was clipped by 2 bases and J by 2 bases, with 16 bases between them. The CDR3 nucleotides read TGTGCCAGCAGTTACAGCCGGGGGTCGGGGGCCTACGAGCAGTACTTC. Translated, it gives CASSYSRGSGAYEQYF.